Each of the 2 T cell receptor beta chains below was sequenced from the same sample in a study of cytomegalovirus exposure and HLA in healthy donors. The protocol was immunoSEQ multiplex PCR, while the TCRdb copy is restricted to in-frame clones and leaves out a portion. The data show 90,000 to 100,000 clones, around 88% seen once. The sample consisted of PBMCs. These receptor sequences come from a woman in her 30s in good health and CMV-seronegative.

The chain joins TRBV5-1 to TRBJ2-1; a weak D match, TRBD1 (6 bases). The CDR3 spans 15 residues. V was cut by 4 bases and J by 0 bases, with 11 bases left in between. The V gene's germline CDR1 is SGHRS and CDR2 YFSETQ. In nucleotides, the CDR3 is TGCGCCAGCAGCCCCACAGGGAGCTCCTACAATGAGCAGTTCTTC. The encoded protein is CASSPTGSSYNEQFF.

CDR3: CASSLGGYNSPLHF. CDR3 nucleotides: TGTGCCAGCAGCCTCGGTGGTTATAATTCACCCCTCCACTTT. V and J are TRBV25-1 and TRBJ1-6; D remains unclear. CDR3 length: 14 amino acids. CDR1 is MGHDK and CDR2 is SYGVNS in the germline V gene. The V end was cut by 6 bases, the J end by 4 bases, with 10 bases between. Full variable domain (remainder filled in from reference TRBV25-1 and TRBJ1-6): EADIYQTPRYLVIGTGKKITLECSQTMGHDKMYWYQQDPGMELHLIHYSYGVNSTEKGDLSSESTVSRIRTEHFPLTLESARPSHTSQYLCASSLGGYNSPLHFGNGTRLTVT.